The next 5 T cell receptor beta chains were all read from a single sample in a study of T cell clonality in common variable immunodeficiency. Generated by immunoSEQ multiplex PCR, the TCRdb table keeps only in-frame clones and is missing some. The profile covers 40,000 to 65,000 clones, none occurring a single time. The sample was peripheral blood mononuclear cells. The source of these receptors is a person aged 18 to 69 in good health.

This chain's CDR3 is CASSFPAGGSDYTF. The CDR3 DNA, read in part, is TGTGCCAGCAGCTTTCCAGCGGGAGGGTCCGAC. V is TRBV7-2 and J is TRBJ1-2; D not resolved. The CDR3 is cut off 3 residues early in the read; its end comes from the germline J gene. Per the germline V gene, CDR1 is SGHTA and CDR2 is FQGNSA. This CDR3 region has 14 residues.

This clone was picked up many times. The chain's CDR3 is CASSLEAGEGYGYTF. The CDR3 bases that were read are TGTGCCAGCAGCTTAGAGGCAGGGGAAGGCTATGGC. The gene calls are TRBV7-6 and TRBJ1-2; a possible D gene is TRBD1 (6 bases). The CDR3 end falls 3 residues outside the read, so it is completed with the germline J gene. CDR1 and CDR2 (germline): SGHVS, FNYEAQ. Deletions cut 1 base from V and 4 bases from J, with 13 bases between. The CDR3 runs 15 residues.

This clone was seen at least ten times. The CDR3 is cut off 3 residues early in the read; its end comes from the germline J gene. The chain combines TRBV7-8 with TRBJ2-3; TRBD1 is a possible D gene (5 bases). The ends were cut back, 2 bases at V and 2 bases at J, with 14 bases in the middle. Germline CDR1 SGHVS, CDR2 FQNEAQ. The CDR3 length is 16 residues. Incomplete CDR3 DNA: TGTGCCAGCAGCTTAACGATCGGTGGGGCCACAGATACG. This gives the protein CASSLTIGGATDT. The whole CDR3 region reads CASSLTIGGATDTQYF.

This clone was seen many times. The read falls 3 residues short of the CDR3 end, and the missing part is taken from the germline J gene. The chain couples TRBV5-1 to TRBJ2-5, with TRBD2 identical over 8 bases. The CDR3 totals 16 residues. The V gene end was trimmed by 0 bases and the J gene end by 5 bases; junction bases not matched to a gene: 9. Per the germline V gene, CDR1 is SGHRS and CDR2 is YFSETQ. The DNA read from the CDR3 is TGCGCCAGCAGCTTGGAGGGGTCTAGCGGGTCTGAGACC. It yields the protein CASSLEGSSGSET. The whole CDR3 sequence reads CASSLEGSSGSETQYF.

Many counts were recorded for this clone. The read ends 3 residues early relative to the CDR3; the germline J gene fills the gap. The J gene is TRBJ1-1, the V gene TRBV6-2 or TRBV6-3; the match to TRBD1 covers 8 bases. The CDR3 runs 15 residues. The germline V gene encodes CDR1 MNHEY and CDR2 SVGEGT. Losses at the gene ends were 5 bases for V and 5 bases for J; bases not matched to a gene: 10. This CDR3 reads CASSATDREWTEAFF. CDR3 bases read: TGTGCCAGCAGTGCGACGGACAGGGAGTGGACTGAA.